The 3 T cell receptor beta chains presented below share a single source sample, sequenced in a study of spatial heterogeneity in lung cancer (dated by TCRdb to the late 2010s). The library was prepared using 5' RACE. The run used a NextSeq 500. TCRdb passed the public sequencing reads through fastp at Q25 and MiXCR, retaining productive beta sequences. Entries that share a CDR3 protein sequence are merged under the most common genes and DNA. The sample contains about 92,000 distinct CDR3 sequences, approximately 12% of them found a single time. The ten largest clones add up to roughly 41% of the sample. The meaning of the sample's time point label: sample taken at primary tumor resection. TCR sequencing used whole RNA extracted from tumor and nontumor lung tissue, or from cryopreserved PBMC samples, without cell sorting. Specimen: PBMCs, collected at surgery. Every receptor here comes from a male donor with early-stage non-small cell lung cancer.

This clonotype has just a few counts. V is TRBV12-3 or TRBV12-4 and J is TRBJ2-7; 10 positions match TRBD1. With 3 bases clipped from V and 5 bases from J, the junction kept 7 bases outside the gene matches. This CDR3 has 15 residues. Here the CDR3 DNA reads TGTGCCAGCAGTTTTGACAGGGGGCCCCCCCACGAGCAGTACTTC. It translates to CASSFDRGPPHEQYF.

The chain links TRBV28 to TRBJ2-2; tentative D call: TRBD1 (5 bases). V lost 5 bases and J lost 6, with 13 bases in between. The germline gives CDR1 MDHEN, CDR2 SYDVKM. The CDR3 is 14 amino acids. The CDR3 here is CASSPIQEAGELFF. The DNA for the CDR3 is TGTGCCAGCAGTCCGATACAGGAAGCCGGGGAGCTGTTTTTT.

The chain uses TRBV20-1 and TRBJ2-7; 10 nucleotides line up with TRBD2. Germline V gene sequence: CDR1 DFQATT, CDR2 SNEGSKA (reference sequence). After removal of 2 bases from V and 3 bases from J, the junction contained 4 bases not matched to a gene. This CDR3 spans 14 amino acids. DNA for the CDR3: TGCAGTGCTAGAACTAGCGGGAAGAACTACGAGCAGTACTTC. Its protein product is CSARTSGKNYEQYF.